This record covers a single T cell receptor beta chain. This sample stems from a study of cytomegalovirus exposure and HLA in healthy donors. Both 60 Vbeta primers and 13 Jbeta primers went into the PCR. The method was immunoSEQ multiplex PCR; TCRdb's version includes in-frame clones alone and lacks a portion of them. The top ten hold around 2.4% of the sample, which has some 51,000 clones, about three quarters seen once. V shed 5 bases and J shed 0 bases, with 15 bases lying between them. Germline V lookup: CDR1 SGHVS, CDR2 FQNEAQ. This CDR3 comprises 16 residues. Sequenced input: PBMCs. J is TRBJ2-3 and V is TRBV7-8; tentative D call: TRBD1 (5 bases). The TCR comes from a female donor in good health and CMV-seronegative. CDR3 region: CASSPRHGASTDTQYF. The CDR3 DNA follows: TGTGCCAGCAGCCCCCGGCATGGGGCGAGCACAGATACGCAGTATTTT.